The TCR beta chain under discussion was sequenced for a study of regulatory T cells in long-lasting Graves disease. Study-level points and caveats: Newly diagnosed patients had higher TCR diversity than persistent Graves' patients did.

Germline V gives CDR1 SGHTA, CDR2 FQGTGA. Germline trimming cut 4 bases from V and 5 bases from J; bases unmatched to any gene: 5. The CDR3 runs 14 residues. Construction of TCR beta libraries relied on iRepertoire HTBI primers and on Arm-PCR targeting CDR3 regions. Each CDR3 protein is one row after TCRdb ran MiXCR on the multiplex PCR reads. The sample carries hundreds of thousands of distinct CDR3 sequences, under 20% recorded once. As to time point: newly diagnosed GD, antithyroid drugs for less than 3 months. Construction of the TCR library relied on RNA isolated from PBMCs. This clonotype was picked up many times. The antigen is unknown. These same records also appear under a second study, on T cells in Graves' hyperthyroidism and ophthalmopathy. That publication notes: HTBI primers were employed in a first-round RT-PCR of the TCR CDR3.

The receptor's source is a woman aged 25 to 39 with Graves disease. This sequence joins TRBV7-3 and TRBJ1-1, with 9 positions matching TRBD1. Sequencing was performed on peripheral blood mononuclear cells (PBMCs), taken at new diagnosis, from a patient treated with antithyroid drugs. CDR3 region: CASSSGTGMTEAFF. The CDR3 bases are TGTGCCAGCAGCTCCGGGACAGGGATGACTGAAGCTTTCTTT.